Listed here are 21 T cell receptor beta chains from one sample, sequenced in a study of blood T cell repertoires in COVID-19. TCRdb's table, derived via immunoSEQ multiplex PCR, lists solely in-frame clones and lacks some. The sample includes around 100,000 clones, nearly 90% of them seen just once. The sequencing input was peripheral blood. The receptors here all came from a man aged 45-60 years with active COVID-19.

This chain joins TRBV15 and TRBJ2-5; 7 bases match TRBD2. Trimming cost V 5 bases and J 5 bases; bases outside gene matches: 8. CDR1 is LNHNV and CDR2 is YYDKDF in the germline V gene (reference sequence). The CDR3 length is 14 residues. CDR3 region: CATSLGGRVETQYF. The CDR3 region has the DNA TGTGCCACCAGCCTGGGGGGGAGGGTGGAGACCCAGTACTTC.

The chain uses TRBV2 and TRBJ2-1, with D perhaps TRBD2 (6 bases). V lost 7 bases to trimming and J lost 5 bases, with 33 bases between them. In germline, CDR1 is SNHLY, CDR2 FYNNEI. The CDR3 is made up of 20 amino acids. The DNA for the CDR3 is TGTGCCAGCACCCCGAGGTCACTAACTACGGGGCCGTGGGGGGACAATGAGCAGTTCTTC. Its translation: CASTPRSLTTGPWGDNEQFF.

The chain links TRBV29-1 to TRBJ2-7, with 8 bases aligning to TRBD2. The CDR3 consists of 12 residues. V gave up 5 bases and J gave up 6 bases; unmatched junction bases: 6. CDR1 is SQVTM and CDR2 is ANQGSEA in the germline V gene. The CDR3 protein is CSVPGGPAEQYF. In nucleotides, the CDR3 is TGCAGCGTTCCGGGGGGGCCGGCCGAGCAGTACTTC.

This chain uses TRBV6-1 with TRBJ2-1; 11 bases align to TRBD2. V lost 0 bases to trimming and J lost 3 bases; unmatched junction nucleotides: 4. Germline values: CDR1 MNHNS, CDR2 SASEGT. CDR3 length equals 17 residues. The CDR3, as DNA: TGTGCCAGCAGTGAAGCGCTTCTAGCGGGGGGCTACAATGAGCAGTTCTTC. Its translation: CASSEALLAGGYNEQFF.

The rearrangement links TRBV4-1 to TRBJ1-4; 7 bases align to TRBD1. CDR3 length: 16 amino acids. Germline trimming cut 0 bases from V and 10 bases from J; bases unmatched to any gene: 11. Germline values: CDR1 MGHRA, CDR2 YSYEKL. This chain's CDR3 is CASSQEVLVNRGKLFF. CDR3 coding DNA: TGCGCCAGCAGCCAAGAAGTTTTGGTGAACAGGGGAAAACTGTTTTTT.

The chain recombines TRBV5-1 with TRBJ1-1; a possible D gene is TRBD1 (6 bases). Germline CDR1 and CDR2: SGHRS and YFSETQ. Trimming pared 4 bases from V and 0 bases from J, leaving 13 bases between. The CDR3 length is 15 residues. The CDR3 coding sequence is TGCGCCAGCAGCCTGGGGGCGGGGATGAACACTGAAGCTTTCTTT. Amino acid sequence: CASSLGAGMNTEAFF.

This rearrangement joins TRBV29-1 to TRBJ2-7; perhaps TRBD2 as D (5 bases). The CDR3 has 13 amino acids. Germline assignment: CDR1 SQVTM and CDR2 ANQGSEA. V dropped 0 bases and J dropped 3 bases, with 9 bases sitting between them. CDR3 coding DNA: TGCAGCGTTGAAGAGGGTGAGGGCTACGAGCAGTACTTC. Translating gives CSVEEGEGYEQYF.

The chain recombines TRBV29-1 with TRBJ2-6; D is possibly TRBD2 (7 bases). With 7 bases removed from V and 2 bases from J, the gap between germline ends came to 12 bases. CDR3 size: 14 residues. Germline V gene lookup returns CDR1 SQVTM and CDR2 ANQGSEA. The CDR3 region has the DNA TGCAGCGCCAAGGGGGGGACTGGGGCCAACGTCCTGACTTTC. It is translated as CSAKGGTGANVLTF.

The CDR3 is CASSQERPRGLKRYGYTF. Written as DNA, the CDR3 is TGTGCCAGCAGCCAAGAGCGTCCTAGGGGCCTCAAAAGGTATGGCTACACCTTC. The V gene is TRBV3-1 (or the pseudogene TRBV3-2), the J gene TRBJ1-2, with D possibly TRBD1 on 5 matching bases. Germline V lookup: CDR1 LGHDT, CDR2 YNNKEL (reference sequence). There are 18 residues in the CDR3. Trimming took 0 bases from V and 5 from J, leaving 22 bases between them.

This chain connects TRBV20-1 to TRBJ1-1; D perhaps matches TRBD1 (6 bases). Deletions cut 6 bases from V and 9 bases from J, with 14 bases between. Germline lookup yields CDR1 DFQATT and CDR2 SNEGSKA (reference sequence). The CDR3 spans 11 residues. The CDR3 sequence: CSASKGGKAFF. CDR3 DNA: TGCAGTGCCTCTAAAGGGGGAAAAGCTTTCTTT.

The rearrangement uses TRBV24-1 and TRBJ2-1; TRBD1 is a possible D gene (6 bases). Trimming pared 10 bases from V and 3 bases from J, leaving 15 bases between. CDR3 length equals 14 residues. CDR1 and CDR2 from the germline V gene are KGHDR and SFDVKD. CDR3 sequence reads: CATSQGPRYNEQFF. In DNA, the CDR3 is TGTGCCACATCCCAGGGGCCTCGCTACAATGAGCAGTTCTTC.

CDR3 region: CASSFPDRAQPQHF. In DNA form, the CDR3 reads TGTGCCAGCAGCTTCCCGGACAGGGCACAGCCCCAGCATTTT. The J gene is TRBJ1-5, the V gene TRBV7-8; 8 nucleotides match TRBD1. CDR1 and CDR2 (germline): SGHVS, FQNEAQ. CDR3 length equals 14 residues. The V segment lost 3 bases and the J segment 7 bases; nucleotides outside the gene matches: 5.

The V and J genes are TRBV5-1 and TRBJ1-3; 7 bases fit TRBD1. V trimming: 2 bases; J trimming: 2 bases; junction bases outside the gene matches: 4. CDR3 length: 15 amino acids. Per the germline V gene, CDR1 is SGHRS and CDR2 is YFSETQ. The CDR3 coding sequence is TGCGCCAGCAGCTTATCCCAGGGGGCTGGAAACACCATATATTTT. Residues: CASSLSQGAGNTIYF.

CDR3 nucleotides: TGTGCCAGCAGCCAGGTCCGGACATTTCGCACTGAAGCTTTCTTT. The encoded protein is CASSQVRTFRTEAFF. V and J are TRBV14 and TRBJ1-1, with D perhaps TRBD1 (5 bases). Trimming shortened V by 3 bases and J by 4 bases, and 15 bases separated the two germline ends. CDR1 SGHDN and CDR2 FVKESK come from the germline V gene. The CDR3 is 15 amino acids.

The chain joins TRBV29-1 to TRBJ2-1; 9 bases are a match to TRBD2. The V gene end was trimmed by 6 bases and the J gene end by 7 bases; junction bases not matched to a gene: 7. CDR3 length: 13 residues. Germline-derived CDR1 and CDR2 are SQVTM and ANQGSEA. The CDR3 is CSVAFSGGNEQFF. The CDR3 coding sequence is TGCAGCGTGGCTTTTAGCGGGGGAAATGAGCAGTTCTTC.

This clone was seen more than once but under ten times. The V call is TRBV4-3, the J call TRBJ1-2; TRBD1 matches at 9 bases. V trimming: 0 bases; J trimming: 4 bases; junction bases outside the gene matches: 9. Germline V lookup: CDR1 LGHNA, CDR2 YSLEER. The CDR3 extends over 17 amino acids. The CDR3, as DNA: TGCGCCAGCAGCCAAGATCGAGGGACAGGGAATTTCTATGGCTACACCTTC. Amino acids: CASSQDRGTGNFYGYTF.

J is TRBJ2-2 and V is TRBV7-9; perhaps TRBD2 as D (5 bases). Germline V gives CDR1 SEHNR, CDR2 FQNEAQ (reference sequence). CDR3 size: 14 residues. The V and J ends lost 5 bases and 6 bases respectively, with 13 bases between them. The CDR3 loop is CASSTGPGSGELFF. The DNA of the CDR3 is TGTGCCAGCAGCACGGGCCCGGGGTCCGGGGAGCTGTTTTTT.

This clone was picked up a small number of times. The chain carries TRBV4-2 and TRBJ1-5, with D possibly matching TRBD1 (6 bases). The CDR3 is 15 amino acids. V lost 1 base, J lost 0 bases, and 7 bases lay in between. CDR1 LGHNA and CDR2 YNFKEQ come from the germline V gene. DNA of the CDR3: TGTGCCAGCAGCCAAGGGACAGATAGCAATCAGCCCCAGCATTTT. Translation gives CASSQGTDSNQPQHF.

The chain carries TRBV6-1 and TRBJ1-6; 8 bases agree with TRBD1. The CDR3 spans 15 residues. In germline, CDR1 is MNHNS, CDR2 SASEGT. Losses at the gene ends were 2 bases for V and 10 bases for J; bases not matched to a gene: 7. The CDR3 loop is CASSEIQTGGSPLHF. The CDR3 DNA is TGTGCCAGCAGTGAAATTCAAACAGGGGGGTCACCCCTCCACTTT.

This chain joins TRBV3-1 (or the pseudogene TRBV3-2) and TRBJ1-2; D may be TRBD1 (5 bases). This CDR3 comprises 14 residues. Germline V gene data show CDR1 as LGHDT and CDR2 as YNNKEL (reference sequence). Trimming removed 4 bases from V and 4 bases from J, with 13 bases in between. The CDR3 sequence: CASSPREAGYGYTF. The CDR3 region has the DNA TGTGCCAGCAGCCCCAGGGAAGCGGGCTATGGCTACACCTTC.

The chain recombines TRBV10-3 with TRBJ2-7; no reliable D call. Looked up from germline, CDR1 is ENHRY and CDR2 is SYGVKD. The ends were cut back, 0 bases at V and 4 bases at J, with 7 bases in the middle. The length of the CDR3 is 13 residues. The CDR3 spells CAISESTRYEQYF. The CDR3, as DNA: TGTGCCATCAGTGAGTCGACTCGGTACGAGCAGTACTTC.